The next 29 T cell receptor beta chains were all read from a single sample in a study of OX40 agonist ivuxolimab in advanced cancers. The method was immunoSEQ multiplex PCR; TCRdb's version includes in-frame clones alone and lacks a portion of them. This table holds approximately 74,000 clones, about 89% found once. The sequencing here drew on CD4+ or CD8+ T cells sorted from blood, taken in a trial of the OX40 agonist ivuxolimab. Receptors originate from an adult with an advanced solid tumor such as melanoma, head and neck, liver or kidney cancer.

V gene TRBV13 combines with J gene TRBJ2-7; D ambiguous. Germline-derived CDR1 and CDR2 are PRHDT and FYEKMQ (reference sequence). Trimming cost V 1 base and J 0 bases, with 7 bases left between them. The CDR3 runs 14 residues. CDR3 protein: CASSLVGNSYEQYF. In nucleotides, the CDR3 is TGTGCCAGCAGCTTAGTTGGGAACTCCTACGAGCAGTACTTC.

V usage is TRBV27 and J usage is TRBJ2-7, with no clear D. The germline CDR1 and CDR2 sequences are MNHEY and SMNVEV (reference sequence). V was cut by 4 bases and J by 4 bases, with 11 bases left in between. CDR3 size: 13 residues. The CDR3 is CASSYNENYEQYF. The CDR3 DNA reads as TGTGCCAGCAGTTATAACGAGAATTACGAGCAGTACTTC.

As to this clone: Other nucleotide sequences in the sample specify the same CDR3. The chain's CDR3 is CAWSVQGNQPQHF. In DNA form, the CDR3 reads TGTGCCTGGAGTGTGCAGGGCAATCAGCCCCAGCATTTT. The chain uses TRBV30 and TRBJ1-5; unclear D gene. In germline, CDR1 is GTSNPN, CDR2 SVGIG (reference sequence). Trimming left V 0 bases short and J 2 bases short, with 5 bases between. The CDR3 runs to 13 residues.

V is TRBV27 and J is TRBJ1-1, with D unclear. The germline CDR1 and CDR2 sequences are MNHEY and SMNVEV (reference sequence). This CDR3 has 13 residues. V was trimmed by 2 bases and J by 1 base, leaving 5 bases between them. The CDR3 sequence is CASSLRQNTEAFF. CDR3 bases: TGTGCCAGCAGTTTACGACAGAACACTGAAGCTTTCTTT.

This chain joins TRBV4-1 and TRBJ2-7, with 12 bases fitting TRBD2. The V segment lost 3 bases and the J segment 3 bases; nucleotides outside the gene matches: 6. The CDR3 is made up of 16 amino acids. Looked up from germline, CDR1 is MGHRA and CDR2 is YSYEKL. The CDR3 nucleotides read TGCGCCAGCAGCCAGGAAGGACTAGCGGGGTTCTACGAGCAGTACTTC. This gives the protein CASSQEGLAGFYEQYF.

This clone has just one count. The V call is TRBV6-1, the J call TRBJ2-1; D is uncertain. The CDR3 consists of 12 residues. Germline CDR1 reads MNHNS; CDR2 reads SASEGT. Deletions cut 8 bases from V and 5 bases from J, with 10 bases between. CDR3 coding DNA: TGTGCCAGCGCACTGGGCGACAATGAGCAGTTCTTC. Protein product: CASALGDNEQFF.

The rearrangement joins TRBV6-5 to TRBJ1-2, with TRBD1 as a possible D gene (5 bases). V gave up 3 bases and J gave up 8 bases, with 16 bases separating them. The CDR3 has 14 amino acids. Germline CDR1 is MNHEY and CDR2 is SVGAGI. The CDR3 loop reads CASSYSQSRGGYTF. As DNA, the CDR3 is TGTGCCAGCAGTTATTCTCAGAGCCGGGGGGGCTACACCTTC.

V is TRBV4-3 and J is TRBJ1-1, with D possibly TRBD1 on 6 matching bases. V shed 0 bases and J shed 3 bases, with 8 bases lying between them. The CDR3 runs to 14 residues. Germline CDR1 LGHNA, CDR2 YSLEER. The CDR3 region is CASSQDRGDTEAFF. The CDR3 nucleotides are TGCGCCAGCAGCCAAGACAGGGGCGACACTGAAGCTTTCTTT.

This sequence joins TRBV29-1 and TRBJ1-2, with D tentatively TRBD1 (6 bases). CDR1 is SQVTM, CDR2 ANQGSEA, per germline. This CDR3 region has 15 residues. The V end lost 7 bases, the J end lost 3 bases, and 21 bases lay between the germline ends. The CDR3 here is CSAHEPGHPYYGYTF. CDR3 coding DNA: TGCAGCGCGCACGAACCGGGACACCCGTACTATGGCTACACCTTC. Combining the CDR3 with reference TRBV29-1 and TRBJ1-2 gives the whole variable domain SAVISQKPSRDICQRGTSLTIQCQVDSQVTMMFWYRQQPGQSLTLIATANQGSEATYESGFVIDKFPISRPNLTFSTLTVSNMSPEDSSIYLCSAHEPGHPYYGYTFGSGTRLTVV.

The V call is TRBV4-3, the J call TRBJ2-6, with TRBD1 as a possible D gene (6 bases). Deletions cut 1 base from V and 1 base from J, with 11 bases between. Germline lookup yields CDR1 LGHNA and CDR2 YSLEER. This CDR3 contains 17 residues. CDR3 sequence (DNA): TGCGCCAGCAGCCAAGCAGGACAGCTTTCTGGGGCCAACGTCCTGACTTTC. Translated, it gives CASSQAGQLSGANVLTF.

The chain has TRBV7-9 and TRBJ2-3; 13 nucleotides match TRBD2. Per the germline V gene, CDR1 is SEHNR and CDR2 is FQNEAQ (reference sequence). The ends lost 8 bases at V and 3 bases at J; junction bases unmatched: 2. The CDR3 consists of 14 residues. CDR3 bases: TGTGCCAGCCGGACTAGCGGGAGAACAGATACGCAGTATTTT. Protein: CASRTSGRTDTQYF.

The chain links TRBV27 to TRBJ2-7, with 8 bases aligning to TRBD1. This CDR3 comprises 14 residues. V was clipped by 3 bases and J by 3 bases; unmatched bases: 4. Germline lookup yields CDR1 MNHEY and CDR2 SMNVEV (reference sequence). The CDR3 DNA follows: TGTGCCAGCAGTTTCGCACAGGGGGGCTACGAGCAGTACTTC. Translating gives CASSFAQGGYEQYF.

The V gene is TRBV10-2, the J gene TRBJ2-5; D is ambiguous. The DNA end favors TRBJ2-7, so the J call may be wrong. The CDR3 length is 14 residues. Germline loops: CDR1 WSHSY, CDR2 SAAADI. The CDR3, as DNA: TGCGCCAGCAGTGAGTCCGGCAGTCTCTACGAGCAGTACTTC. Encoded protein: CASSESGSLYEQYF.

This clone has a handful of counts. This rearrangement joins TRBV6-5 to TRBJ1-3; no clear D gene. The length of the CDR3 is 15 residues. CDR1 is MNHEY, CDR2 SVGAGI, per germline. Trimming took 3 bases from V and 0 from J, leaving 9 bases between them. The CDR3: CASSYNSNSGNTIYF. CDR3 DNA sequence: TGTGCCAGCAGTTATAACAGCAACTCTGGAAACACCATATATTTT.

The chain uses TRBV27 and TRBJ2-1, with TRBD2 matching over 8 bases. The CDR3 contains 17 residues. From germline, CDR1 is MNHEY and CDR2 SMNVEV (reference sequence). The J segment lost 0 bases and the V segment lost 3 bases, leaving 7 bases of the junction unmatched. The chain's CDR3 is CASSFSGLGSSYNEQFF. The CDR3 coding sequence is TGTGCCAGCAGTTTTTCGGGACTAGGCAGCTCCTACAATGAGCAGTTCTTC.

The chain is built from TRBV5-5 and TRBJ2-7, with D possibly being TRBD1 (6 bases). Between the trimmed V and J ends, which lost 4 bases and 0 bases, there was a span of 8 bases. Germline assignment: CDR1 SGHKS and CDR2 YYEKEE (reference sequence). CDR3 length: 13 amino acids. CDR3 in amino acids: CASSPDSSYEQYF. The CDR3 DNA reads TGTGCCAGCAGCCCGGACAGCTCCTACGAGCAGTACTTC.

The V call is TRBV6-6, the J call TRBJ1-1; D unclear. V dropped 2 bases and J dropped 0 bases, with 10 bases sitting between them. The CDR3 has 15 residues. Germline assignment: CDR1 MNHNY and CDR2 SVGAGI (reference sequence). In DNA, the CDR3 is TGTGCCAGCAGTTACACCCCAGACCTGAACACTGAAGCTTTCTTT. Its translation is CASSYTPDLNTEAFF.

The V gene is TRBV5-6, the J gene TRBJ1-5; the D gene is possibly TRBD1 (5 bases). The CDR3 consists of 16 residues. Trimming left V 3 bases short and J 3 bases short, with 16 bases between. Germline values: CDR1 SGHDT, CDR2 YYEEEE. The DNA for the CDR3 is TGTGCCAGCAGCTCCGTGGGGGAGGATGCCAATCAGCCCCAGCATTTT. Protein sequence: CASSSVGEDANQPQHF. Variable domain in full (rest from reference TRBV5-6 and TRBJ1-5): DAGVTQSPTHLIKTRGQQVTLRCSPKSGHDTVSWYQQALGQGPQFIFQYYEEEERQRGNFPDRFSGHQFPNYSSELNVNALLLGDSALYLCASSSVGEDANQPQHFGDGTRLSIL.

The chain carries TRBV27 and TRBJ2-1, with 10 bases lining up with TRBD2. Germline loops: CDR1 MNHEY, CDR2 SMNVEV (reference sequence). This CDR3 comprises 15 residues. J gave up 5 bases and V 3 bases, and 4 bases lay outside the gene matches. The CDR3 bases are TGTGCCAGCAGTTTGAGCGGGAGGGCAGACAATGAGCAGTTCTTC. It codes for CASSLSGRADNEQFF.

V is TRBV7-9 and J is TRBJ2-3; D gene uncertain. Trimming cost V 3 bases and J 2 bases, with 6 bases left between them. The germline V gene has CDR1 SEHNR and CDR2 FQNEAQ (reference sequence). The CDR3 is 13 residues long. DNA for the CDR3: TGTGCCAGCAGCTTGGTTTACACAGATACGCAGTATTTT. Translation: CASSLVYTDTQYF.

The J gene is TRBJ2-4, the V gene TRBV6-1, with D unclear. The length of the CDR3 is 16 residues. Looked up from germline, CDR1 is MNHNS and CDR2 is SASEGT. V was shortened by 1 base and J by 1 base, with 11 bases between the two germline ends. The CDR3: CASSEELGLAKNIQYF. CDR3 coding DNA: TGTGCCAGCAGTGAAGAGCTAGGATTGGCCAAAAACATTCAGTACTTC.

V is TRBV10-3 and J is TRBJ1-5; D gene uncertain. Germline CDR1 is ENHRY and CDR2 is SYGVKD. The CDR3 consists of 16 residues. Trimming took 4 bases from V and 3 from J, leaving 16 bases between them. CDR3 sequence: CAISAVKETLNQPQHF. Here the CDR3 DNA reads TGTGCCATCAGTGCGGTGAAGGAAACTCTCAATCAGCCCCAGCATTTT.

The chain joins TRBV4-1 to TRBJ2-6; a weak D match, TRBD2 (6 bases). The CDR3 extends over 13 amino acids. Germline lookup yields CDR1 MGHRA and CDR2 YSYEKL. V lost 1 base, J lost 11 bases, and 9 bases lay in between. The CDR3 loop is CASSQGRGYVLTF. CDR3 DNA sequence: TGCGCCAGCAGCCAAGGTCGGGGGTACGTCCTGACTTTC.

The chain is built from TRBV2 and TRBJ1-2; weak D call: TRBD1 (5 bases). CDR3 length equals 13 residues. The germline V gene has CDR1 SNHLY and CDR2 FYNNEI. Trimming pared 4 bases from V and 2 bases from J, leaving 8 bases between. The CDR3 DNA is TGTGCCAGCAGTGCCGGGACCAACTATGGCTACACCTTC. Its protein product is CASSAGTNYGYTF.

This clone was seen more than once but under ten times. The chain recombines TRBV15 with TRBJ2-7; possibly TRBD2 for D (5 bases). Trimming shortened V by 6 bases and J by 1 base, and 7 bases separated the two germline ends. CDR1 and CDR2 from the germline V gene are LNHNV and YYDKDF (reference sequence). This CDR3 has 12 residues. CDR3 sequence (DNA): TGTGCCACCAGTGAGGGATCCTACGAGCAGTACTTC. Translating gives CATSEGSYEQYF.

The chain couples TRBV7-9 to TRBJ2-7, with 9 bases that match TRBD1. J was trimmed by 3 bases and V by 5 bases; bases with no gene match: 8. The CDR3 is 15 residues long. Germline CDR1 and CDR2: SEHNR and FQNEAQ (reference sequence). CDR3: CASSGGQGRLYEQYF. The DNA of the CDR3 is TGTGCCAGCAGCGGGGGACAGGGAAGACTCTACGAGCAGTACTTC.

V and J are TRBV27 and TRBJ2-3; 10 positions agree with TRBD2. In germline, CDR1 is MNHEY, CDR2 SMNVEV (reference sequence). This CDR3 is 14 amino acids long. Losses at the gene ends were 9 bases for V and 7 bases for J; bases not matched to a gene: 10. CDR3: CASGLAGVGNTQYF. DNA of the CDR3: TGTGCCAGTGGGCTAGCGGGAGTCGGAAATACGCAGTATTTT.

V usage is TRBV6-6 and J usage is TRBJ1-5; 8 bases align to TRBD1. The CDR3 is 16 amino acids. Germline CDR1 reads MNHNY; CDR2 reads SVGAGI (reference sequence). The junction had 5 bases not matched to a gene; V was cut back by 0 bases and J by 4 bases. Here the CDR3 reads CASSYSRTGYNQPQHF. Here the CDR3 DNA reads TGTGCCAGCAGTTACTCCCGGACAGGGTATAATCAGCCCCAGCATTTT.

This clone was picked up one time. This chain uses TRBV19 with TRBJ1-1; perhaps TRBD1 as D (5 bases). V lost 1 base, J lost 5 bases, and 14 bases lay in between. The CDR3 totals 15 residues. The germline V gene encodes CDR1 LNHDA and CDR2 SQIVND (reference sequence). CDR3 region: CASSIGRGAVTEAFF. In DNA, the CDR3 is TGTGCCAGTAGTATAGGTCGAGGGGCCGTGACTGAAGCTTTCTTT.